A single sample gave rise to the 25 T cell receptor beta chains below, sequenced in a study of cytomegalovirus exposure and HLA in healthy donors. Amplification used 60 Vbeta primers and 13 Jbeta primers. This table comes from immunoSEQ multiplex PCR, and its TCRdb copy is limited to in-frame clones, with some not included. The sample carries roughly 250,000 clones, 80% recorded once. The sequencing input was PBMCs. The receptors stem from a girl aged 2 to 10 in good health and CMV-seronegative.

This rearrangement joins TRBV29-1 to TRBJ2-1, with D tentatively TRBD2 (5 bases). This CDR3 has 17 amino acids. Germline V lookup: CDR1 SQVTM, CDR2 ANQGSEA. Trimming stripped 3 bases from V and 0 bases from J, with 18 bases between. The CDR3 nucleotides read TGCAGCGTTGATGGGTCCCGGACTCTTCGCTCCTACAATGAGCAGTTCTTC. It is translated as CSVDGSRTLRSYNEQFF.

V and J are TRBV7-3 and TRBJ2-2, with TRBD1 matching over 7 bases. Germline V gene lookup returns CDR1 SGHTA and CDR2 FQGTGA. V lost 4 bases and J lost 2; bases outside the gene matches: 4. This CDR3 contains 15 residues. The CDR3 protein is CASSSGTDNTGELFF. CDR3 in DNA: TGTGCCAGCAGCTCCGGGACAGACAACACCGGGGAGCTGTTTTTT.

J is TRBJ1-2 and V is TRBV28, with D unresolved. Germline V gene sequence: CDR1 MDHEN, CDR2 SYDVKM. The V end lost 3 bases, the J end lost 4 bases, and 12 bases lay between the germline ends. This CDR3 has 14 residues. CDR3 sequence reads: CASSFRSSAYGYTF. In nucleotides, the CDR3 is TGTGCCAGCAGTTTCAGGTCGTCCGCCTATGGCTACACCTTC.

The CDR3 bases are TGTGCCAGCAGCTTGGCCGGGGTGTTCGAGCAGTACTTC. Translated, it gives CASSLAGVFEQYF. The V gene is TRBV5-4, the J gene TRBJ2-7, with D perhaps matching TRBD2 (5 bases). Germline CDR1 is SGHNT and CDR2 is YYREEE (reference sequence). This CDR3 comprises 13 residues. The ends were cut back, 0 bases at V and 6 bases at J, with 10 bases in the middle.

The CDR3 bases are TGTGCCAGCAGCCGCGGGACTAGCGGGGGTTCTGAGCAGTTCTTC. Translating it yields CASSRGTSGGSEQFF. J is TRBJ2-1 and V is TRBV7-9; 14 positions agree with TRBD2. Germline V gene sequence: CDR1 SEHNR, CDR2 FQNEAQ (reference sequence). With V trimmed by 5 bases and J by 9 bases, 6 bases remained unmatched. The CDR3 has 15 amino acids.

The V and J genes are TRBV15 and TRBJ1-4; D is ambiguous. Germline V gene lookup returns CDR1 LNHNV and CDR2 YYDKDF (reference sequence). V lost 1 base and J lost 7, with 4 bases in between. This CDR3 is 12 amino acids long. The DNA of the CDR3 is TGTGCCACCAGCAGAGGGAGTGAAAAACTGTTTTTT. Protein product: CATSRGSEKLFF.

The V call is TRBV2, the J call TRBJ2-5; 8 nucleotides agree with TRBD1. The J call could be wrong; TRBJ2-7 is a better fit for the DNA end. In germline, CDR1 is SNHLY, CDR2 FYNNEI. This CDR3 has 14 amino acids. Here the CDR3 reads CASSDLDRGYEQYF. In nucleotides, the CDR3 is TGTGCCAGCAGTGATCTTGACAGGGGCTACGAGCAGTACTTC.

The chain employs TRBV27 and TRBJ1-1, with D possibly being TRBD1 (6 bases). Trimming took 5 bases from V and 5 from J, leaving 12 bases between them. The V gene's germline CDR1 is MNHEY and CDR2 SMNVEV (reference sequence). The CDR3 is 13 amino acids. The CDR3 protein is CASSMNRDTEAFF. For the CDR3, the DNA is TGTGCCAGCAGTATGAACAGGGATACTGAAGCTTTCTTT.

The CDR3 nucleotides are TGTGCCACTAATCCGGGACAGGGTGGAGGCAATCAGCCCCAGCATTTT. It specifies CATNPGQGGGNQPQHF. This sequence joins TRBV15 and TRBJ1-5, with 9 positions matching TRBD1. J gave up 2 bases and V 9 bases, and 11 bases lay outside the gene matches. The CDR3 is 16 residues long. Germline-derived CDR1 and CDR2 are LNHNV and YYDKDF (reference sequence).

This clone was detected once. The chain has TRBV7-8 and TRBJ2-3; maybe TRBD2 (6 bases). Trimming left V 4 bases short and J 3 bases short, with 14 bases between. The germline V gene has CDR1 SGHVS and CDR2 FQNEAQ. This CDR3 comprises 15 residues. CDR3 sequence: CASSWGVGFTDTQYF. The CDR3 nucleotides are TGTGCCAGCAGCTGGGGGGTAGGGTTTACAGATACGCAGTATTTT. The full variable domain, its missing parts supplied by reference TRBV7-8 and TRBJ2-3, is GAGVSQSPRYKVAKRGQDVALRCDPISGHVSLFWYQQALGQGPEFLTYFQNEAQLDKSGLPSDRFFAERPEGSVSTLKIQRTQQEDSAVYLCASSWGVGFTDTQYFGPGTRLTVL.

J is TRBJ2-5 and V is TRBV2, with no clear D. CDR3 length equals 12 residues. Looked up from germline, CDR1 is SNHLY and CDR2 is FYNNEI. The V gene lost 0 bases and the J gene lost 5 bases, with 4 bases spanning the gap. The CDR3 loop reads CASSEAGETQYF. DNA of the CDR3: TGTGCCAGCAGTGAAGCCGGGGAGACCCAGTACTTC.

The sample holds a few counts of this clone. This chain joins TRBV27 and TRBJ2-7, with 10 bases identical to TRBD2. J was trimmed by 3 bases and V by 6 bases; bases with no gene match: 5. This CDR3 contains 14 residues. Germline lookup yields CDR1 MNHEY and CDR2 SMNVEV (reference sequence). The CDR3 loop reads CASSPGLAFYEQYF. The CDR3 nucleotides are TGTGCCAGCAGCCCGGGACTAGCGTTCTACGAGCAGTACTTC.

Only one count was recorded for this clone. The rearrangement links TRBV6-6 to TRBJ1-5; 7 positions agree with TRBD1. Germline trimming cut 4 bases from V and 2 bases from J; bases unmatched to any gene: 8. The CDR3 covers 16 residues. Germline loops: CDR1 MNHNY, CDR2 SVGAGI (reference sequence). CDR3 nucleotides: TGTGCCAGCAGTTTACGAGGGGGCGCGGGCAATCAGCCCCAGCATTTT. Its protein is CASSLRGGAGNQPQHF.

CDR3 residues: CAISETLTLAKNIQYF. The CDR3 region has the DNA TGTGCCATCAGCGAAACTCTAACGCTAGCCAAAAACATTCAGTACTTC. This chain links TRBV10-3 with TRBJ2-4; no clear D gene. Germline V gene sequence: CDR1 ENHRY, CDR2 SYGVKD. The CDR3 is made up of 16 amino acids. V was pared by 6 bases and J by 0 bases, with 15 bases between.

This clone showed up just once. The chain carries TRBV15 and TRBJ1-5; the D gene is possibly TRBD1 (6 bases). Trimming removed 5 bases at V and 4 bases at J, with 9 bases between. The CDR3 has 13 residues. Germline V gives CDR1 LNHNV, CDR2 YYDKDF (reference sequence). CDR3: CATSEDRNQPQHF. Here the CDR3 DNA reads TGTGCCACCAGCGAGGACAGAAATCAGCCCCAGCATTTT. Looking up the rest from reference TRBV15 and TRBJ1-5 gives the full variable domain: DAMVIQNPRYQVTQFGKPVTLSCSQTLNHNVMYWYQQKSSQAPKLLFHYYDKDFNNEADTPDNFQSRRPNTSFCFLDIRSPGLGDTAMYLCATSEDRNQPQHFGDGTRLSIL.

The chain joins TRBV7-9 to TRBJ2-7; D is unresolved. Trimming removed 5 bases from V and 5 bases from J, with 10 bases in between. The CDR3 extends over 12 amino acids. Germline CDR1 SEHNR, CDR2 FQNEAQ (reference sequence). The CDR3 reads CASSPTYDEQYF. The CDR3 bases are TGTGCCAGCAGCCCTACCTACGACGAGCAGTACTTC.

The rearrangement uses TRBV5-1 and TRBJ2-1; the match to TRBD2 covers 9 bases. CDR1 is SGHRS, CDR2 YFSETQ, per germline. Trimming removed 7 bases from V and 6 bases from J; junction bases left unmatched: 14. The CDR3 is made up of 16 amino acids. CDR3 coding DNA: TGCGCCAGCGTCGAGGCCGGGGCTAGCGGGATCAATGAGCAGTTCTTC. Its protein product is CASVEAGASGINEQFF.

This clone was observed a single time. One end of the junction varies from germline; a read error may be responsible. CDR3 in DNA: TGTACCAGCAGCTCCGGTCCGGGACAGGGAAAATACGAGCAGTACTTC. Residues: CTSSSGPGQGKYEQYF. The rearrangement uses TRBV7-9 and TRBJ2-7; TRBD1 matches 9 bases. This CDR3 has 16 amino acids. Germline V gene data show CDR1 as SEHNR and CDR2 as FQNEAQ (reference sequence).

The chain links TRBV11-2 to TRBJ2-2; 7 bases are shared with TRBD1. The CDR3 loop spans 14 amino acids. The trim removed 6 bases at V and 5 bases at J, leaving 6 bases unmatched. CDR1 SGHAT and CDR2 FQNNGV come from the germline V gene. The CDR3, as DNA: TGTGCCAGCAGAAACACAGGGGTGACCGGGGAGCTGTTTTTT. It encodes CASRNTGVTGELFF.

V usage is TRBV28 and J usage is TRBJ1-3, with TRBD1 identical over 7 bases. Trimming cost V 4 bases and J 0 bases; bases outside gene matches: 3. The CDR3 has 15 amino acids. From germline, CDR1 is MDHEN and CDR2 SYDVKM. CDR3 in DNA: TGTGCCAGCAGTTGGGGACAGTTCTCTGGAAACACCATATATTTT. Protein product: CASSWGQFSGNTIYF. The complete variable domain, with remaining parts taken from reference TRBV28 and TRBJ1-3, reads DVKVTQSSRYLVKRTGEKVFLECVQDMDHENMFWYRQDPGLGLRLIYFSYDVKMKEKGDIPEGYSVSREKKERFSLILESASTNQTSMYLCASSWGQFSGNTIYFGEGSWLTVV.

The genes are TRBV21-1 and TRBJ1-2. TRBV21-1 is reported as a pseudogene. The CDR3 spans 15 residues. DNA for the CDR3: TGTGCCAGCAGCAACTCGGACTCCCGGGCATATGGCTACACCTTC. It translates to CASSNSDSRAYGYTF.

DNA of the CDR3: TGTGCCATCAGTGATCGGAGGACAGGGTCGGGGGTTAGCAATCAGCCCCAGCATTTT. Protein: CAISDRRTGSGVSNQPQHF. V and J are TRBV10-3 and TRBJ1-5; 8 bases line up with TRBD1. The trim removed 3 bases at V and 0 bases at J, leaving 13 bases unmatched. Germline V gene sequence: CDR1 ENHRY, CDR2 SYGVKD. The CDR3 totals 19 residues.

This chain's CDR3 is CASSLDRGGYPQHF. Here the CDR3 DNA reads TGTGCCAGCAGCTTAGACAGGGGAGGATACCCCCAGCATTTT. The rearrangement uses TRBV7-6 and TRBJ1-5, with 7 bases fitting TRBD1. CDR1 is SGHVS and CDR2 is FNYEAQ in the germline V gene. V gave up 1 base and J gave up 10 bases; unmatched junction bases: 7. The CDR3 runs 14 residues.

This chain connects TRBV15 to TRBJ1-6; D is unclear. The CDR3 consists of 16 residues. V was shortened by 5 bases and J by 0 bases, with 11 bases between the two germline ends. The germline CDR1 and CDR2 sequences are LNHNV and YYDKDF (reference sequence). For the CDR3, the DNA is TGTGCCACCAGCCAATTCCGGAGCTCCTATAATTCACCCCTCCACTTT. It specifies CATSQFRSSYNSPLHF.

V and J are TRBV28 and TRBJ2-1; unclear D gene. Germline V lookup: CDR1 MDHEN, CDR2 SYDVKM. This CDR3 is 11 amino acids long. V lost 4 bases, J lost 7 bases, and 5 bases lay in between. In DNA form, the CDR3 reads TGTGCCAGCAGTTCTCGGAATGAGCAGTTCTTC. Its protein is CASSSRNEQFF.